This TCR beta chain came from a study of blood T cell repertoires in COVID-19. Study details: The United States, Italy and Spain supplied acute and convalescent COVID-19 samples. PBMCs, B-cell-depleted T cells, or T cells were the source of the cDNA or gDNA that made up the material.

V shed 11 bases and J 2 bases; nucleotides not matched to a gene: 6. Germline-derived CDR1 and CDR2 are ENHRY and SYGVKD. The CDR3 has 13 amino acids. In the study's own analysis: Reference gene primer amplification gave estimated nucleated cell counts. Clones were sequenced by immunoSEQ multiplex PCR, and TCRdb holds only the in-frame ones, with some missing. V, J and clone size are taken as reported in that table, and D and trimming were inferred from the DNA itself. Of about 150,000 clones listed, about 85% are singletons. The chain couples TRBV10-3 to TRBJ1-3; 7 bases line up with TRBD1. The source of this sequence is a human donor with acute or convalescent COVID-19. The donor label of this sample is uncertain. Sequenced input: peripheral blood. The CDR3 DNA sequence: TGTGCCTTAGGACAGGTTGCTGGAAACACCATATATTTT. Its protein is CALGQVAGNTIYF.